This entry features one T cell receptor (beta chain) sequence. This sample was included in a study of blood T cell repertoires in COVID-19. Across the study: Samples came from the United States, Italy and Spain, spanning acute and convalescent COVID-19. PBMCs, B-cell-depleted T cells, or T cells were the source of the cDNA or gDNA that made up the material.

Original handling: Amplification of reference gene primers was used by the study to estimate nucleated cell counts. TCRdb keeps only in-frame clones here, not all; method: immunoSEQ multiplex PCR. V and J calls and clone size are given by that table; D and trimming were obtained from the DNA. The profile covers just over 650,000 clones, with about nine tenths appearing a single time and roughly 0.25% taken by the ten largest. The germline CDR1 and CDR2 sequences are SGHTA and FQGNSA. The CDR3 covers 15 residues. Trimming cost V 2 bases and J 0 bases, with 10 bases left between them. The genes are TRBV7-2 and TRBJ1-1, with TRBD1 as a possible D gene (5 bases). Material for sequencing was peripheral blood. The clonotype comes from a woman between 18 and 29 years old with acute or convalescent COVID-19. In DNA, the CDR3 is TGTGCCAGCAGCTTACCGACGGGGGTGAACACTGAAGCTTTCTTT. Translated: CASSLPTGVNTEAFF.